The text below deals with one TCR beta chain. In germline, CDR1 is DFQATT, CDR2 SNEGSKA (reference sequence). The CDR3 length is 14 residues. V was clipped by 3 bases and J by 5 bases, with 14 bases between them. These data originate in a study of CD8 T cells in Susac syndrome. RNA, at roughly 0.45 to 1 ug, was reverse transcribed with random hexamers. Each CDR3 protein is one row after TCRdb ran MiXCR on the immunoSEQ multiplex PCR reads. The sample carries approximately 160,000 distinct CDR3 sequences, about 93% recorded once. Sequencing of TCR beta was carried out in blood CD8+ and CD4+ T cells. The individuals used as controls were healthy donors who had been matched for both age and sex. TEMRA cells were enriched by FACS, while CD8+ and CD4+ T cells were obtained through a negative isolation that was performed magnetically.

The sequenced sample consisted of CD4+ T cells from PBMCs. This rearrangement joins TRBV20-1 to TRBJ1-5; D is undetermined. This sequence was found in a human donor in good health. The CDR3 loop reads CSASLGGSHQPQHF. CDR3 DNA sequence: TGCAGTGCTAGTCTTGGCGGCAGTCATCAGCCCCAGCATTTT.